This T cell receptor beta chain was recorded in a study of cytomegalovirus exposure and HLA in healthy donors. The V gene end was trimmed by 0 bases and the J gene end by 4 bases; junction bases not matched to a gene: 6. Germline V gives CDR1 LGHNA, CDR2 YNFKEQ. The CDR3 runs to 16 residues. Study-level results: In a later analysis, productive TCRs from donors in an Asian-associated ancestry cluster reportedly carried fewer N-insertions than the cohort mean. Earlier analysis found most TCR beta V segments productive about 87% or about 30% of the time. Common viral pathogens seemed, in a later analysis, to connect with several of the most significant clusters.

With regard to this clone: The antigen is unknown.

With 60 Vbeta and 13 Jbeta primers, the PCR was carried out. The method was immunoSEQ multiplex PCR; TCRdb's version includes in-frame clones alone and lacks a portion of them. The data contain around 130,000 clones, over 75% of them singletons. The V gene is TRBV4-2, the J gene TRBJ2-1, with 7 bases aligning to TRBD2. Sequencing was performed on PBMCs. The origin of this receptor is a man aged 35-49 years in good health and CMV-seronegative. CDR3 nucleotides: TGTGCCAGCAGCCAAGATAGTGGGAGGGATTACAATGAGCAGTTCTTC. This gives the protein CASSQDSGRDYNEQFF.